This TCR beta chain appears in the sequencing data of a study of blood T cell repertoires in COVID-19. Assay used: immunoSEQ multiplex PCR; TCRdb lists only in-frame clones, some missing. The sample shows approximately 190,000 clones, approximately 90% of them seen only once. Germline V gene sequence: CDR1 LNHNV, CDR2 YYDKDF (reference sequence). The CDR3 has 14 residues. Trimming removed 1 base from V and 3 bases from J; junction bases left unmatched: 2. The receptor comes from a man aged 80 or over with acute or convalescent COVID-19. The chain uses TRBV15 and TRBJ1-1; 7 bases map to TRBD1. The sequencing input was peripheral blood. The chain's CDR3 is CATSRGGGHTEAFF. The CDR3 DNA follows: TGTGCCACCAGCAGAGGAGGGGGCCACACTGAAGCTTTCTTT.